A selection of T cell receptor beta chains follows, all from one sample in a study of neurological immune-mediated disorders. One entry per CDR3 protein, called by TCRdb with MiXCR from the 5' RACE reads. The sample carries 50,000 to 70,000 distinct CDR3 sequences, about 12% recorded once. Sequenced material: PBMCs. The origin of the receptors is a woman in her fifties or sixties with HTLV-1-associated myelopathy (HAM/TSP). CDR3s include the opening cysteine and the closing phenylalanine or tryptophan. D genes are given only for firm matches. Only some rows state a clone size, as once, few, many or a class for expanded clones.

j_gene	v_gene	abundance	d_gene	CDR3nt	CDR3aa
TRBJ2-3	TRBV2	medium-sized	TRBD2	TGTGCCAGCAGTGAATCAGGTGCGGGAGCGTATACGCAGTATTTT	CASSESGAGAYTQYF
TRBJ2-1	TRBV7-2	many	TRBD2	TGTGCCAGCAGCTTAGAACGAGCGGGAGGGCCCTACAATGAGCAGTTCTTC	CASSLERAGGPYNEQFF
TRBJ2-1	TRBV7-9	many	-	TGTGCCAGCAGCCAGGGTATATACAATGAGCAGTTCTTC	CASSQGIYNEQFF
TRBJ2-7	TRBV7-8	-	TRBD2	TGTGCCAGCAGCTTACAACTAGCGGTAGTAGGGGAGCAGTACTTC	CASSLQLAVVGEQYF
TRBJ2-4	TRBV29-1	-	-	TGCAGCGCACGTCCCTGGGGCAACATTCAGTACTTC	CSARPWGNIQYF
TRBJ2-7	TRBV20-1	many	-	TGCAGTGCTAGAGTTGGTCAGGAGTACTACGAGCAGTACTTC	CSARVGQEYYEQYF
TRBJ2-3	TRBV7-8	many	-	TGTGCCAGCAGCCGGGCCACAGATACGCAGTATTTT	CASSRATDTQYF
TRBJ2-2	TRBV27	-	TRBD2	TGTGCCAGCAGTTTAGCGGGAGAACGCACCGGGGAGCTGTTTTTT	CASSLAGERTGELFF
TRBJ2-7	TRBV4-1	many	TRBD2	TGCGCCAGCAGCCAAGTTGCCCTCCAAGCGGGAGCAGCCTACGAGCAGTACTTC	CASSQVALQAGAAYEQYF
TRBJ2-7	TRBV10-2	many	TRBD2	TGCGCCAGCAGTGAGTCGCCTGGGCGGATGGCTAGCGGGAGGTCCTACGAGCAGTACTTC	CASSESPGRMASGRSYEQYF
TRBJ2-1	TRBV4-2	many	TRBD2	TGTGCCAGCAGCCAAGATCTGGCGGGAGGGTACAATGAGCAGTTCTTC	CASSQDLAGGYNEQFF
TRBJ1-1	TRBV5-1	many	-	TGCGCCAGCAGCCCTATAGGGACCTCGAACACTGAAGCTTTCTTT	CASSPIGTSNTEAFF
TRBJ2-6	TRBV20-1	-	TRBD1	TGCAGTGCTTCGGACAGGGCCAGCTCTGGGGCCAACGTCCTGACTTTC	CSASDRASSGANVLTF
TRBJ2-3	TRBV4-2	once	-	TGTGCCACCAGCCAAGATCCCGGAGAAGATACGCAGTATTTT	CATSQDPGEDTQYF
TRBJ2-1	TRBV4-2	many	-	TGTGCCAGCAGCCAAGATCGACTGGTTTACAATGAGCAGTTCTTC	CASSQDRLVYNEQFF
TRBJ2-2	TRBV7-7	many	TRBD2	TGTGCCAGCAGACCCCTAGCGGGAGGTACCGGGGAGCTGTTTTTT	CASRPLAGGTGELFF
TRBJ2-4	TRBV4-1	many	-	TGCGCCAGCAGCCAAACTAGCAACCTAGCCAAAAACATTCAGTACTTC	CASSQTSNLAKNIQYF
TRBJ1-5	TRBV15	many	TRBD1	TGTGCCACCAGCAGAACCCGGGACAGTACCCAGCCCCAGCATTTT	CATSRTRDSTQPQHF
TRBJ2-7	TRBV25-1	many	-	TGTGCCAGCAGTGAATACGGGGGAGCCTACGAGCAGTACTTC	CASSEYGGAYEQYF
TRBJ1-5	TRBV6-2/TRBV6-3	few	-	TGTGCCAGCAGTCCACCTCGGACAGTACAGCCCCAGCATTTT	CASSPPRTVQPQHF
TRBJ2-7	TRBV11-2	-	-	TGTGCCAGCAGCCACGACTGGAGTAGCTCCTACGAGCAGTACTTC	CASSHDWSSSYEQYF
TRBJ1-5	TRBV20-1	many	-	TGCAGTGCTACAGGGGAGGGCAATCAGCCCCAGCATTTT	CSATGEGNQPQHF
TRBJ2-1	TRBV7-9	many	-	TGTGCCAGCAGCTTGGCGGGACTCCAGAGCTCCTACAATGAGCAGTTCTTC	CASSLAGLQSSYNEQFF
TRBJ2-3	TRBV7-2	many	TRBD2	TGTGCCAGCAGCCCCCCGGGCGGGAGGTCTGATACGCAGTATTTT	CASSPPGGRSDTQYF
TRBJ2-3	TRBV6-5	many	-	TGTGCCAGCTCTAGGGGGGAGCGCACAGATACGCAGTATTTT	CASSRGERTDTQYF
TRBJ2-1	TRBV4-2	many	-	TGTGCCAGCAGCCTAGACTCATCCGCCTACAATGAGCAGTTCTTC	CASSLDSSAYNEQFF
TRBJ2-1	TRBV5-1	many	TRBD2	TGCGCCAGCAGCAGGGGACTAGTGGCCTCCTACAATGAGCAGTTCTTC	CASSRGLVASYNEQFF
TRBJ2-7	TRBV5-1	many	-	TGCGCCAGCAGCAGACGACGGACCGAGAACTACGAGCAGTACTTC	CASSRRRTENYEQYF
TRBJ2-1	TRBV27	many	-	TGTGCCAGCAGTTTGTCCCTAGCTAATGAGCAGTTCTTC	CASSLSLANEQFF
TRBJ2-1	TRBV24-1	few	-	TGTGCCACCAGTGAGGCAGACGGGAAATTGTTCTTC	CATSEADGKLFF
TRBJ2-3	TRBV20-1	many	-	TGCAGTGCTAGAGCCCTCCTAGGGCCCCACACAGATACGCAGTATTTT	CSARALLGPHTDTQYF
TRBJ1-1	TRBV6-2/TRBV6-3	many	-	TGTGCCAGCAGCGTACGGGTGTTCGGGGCTGAAGCTTTCTTT	CASSVRVFGAEAFF
TRBJ2-7	TRBV28	many	-	TGTGCCAGCACACCTATAGGGGACGGTTCATACGAGCAGTACTTC	CASTPIGDGSYEQYF
TRBJ2-6	TRBV25-1	many	-	TGTGCCAGCGCCTCCGGGGCCAACGTCCTGACTTTC	CASASGANVLTF
TRBJ2-5	TRBV6-6	-	TRBD1	TGTGCCAGCAGTCCCACAGGGGCTCAAGAGACCCAGTACTTC	CASSPTGAQETQYF
TRBJ1-6	TRBV7-6	-	-	TGTGCCAGCAGCCCCTGGGGCAGTGGGTCACCCCTCCACTTT	CASSPWGSGSPLHF
TRBJ2-2	TRBV12-3/TRBV12-4	-	TRBD1	TGTGCCAGCAGTTCTCCTCCGGGACAGGGGGCGGACGGGGAGCTGTTTTTT	CASSSPPGQGADGELFF
TRBJ2-6	TRBV11-2	many	-	TGTGCCAGCAGCAAGGCAGGGAGCTCTGGGGCCAACGTCCTGACTTTC	CASSKAGSSGANVLTF
TRBJ2-7	TRBV7-2	many	-	TGTGCCAGCAGCTTAAAGGCGGGCCCCTCCTACGAGCAGTACTTC	CASSLKAGPSYEQYF
TRBJ1-2	TRBV2	many	TRBD1	TGTCCCAGCACGTCGGGACAGCAATATGGCTACACCTTC	CPSTSGQQYGYTF
TRBJ2-1	TRBV20-1	many	TRBD2	TGCAGTGCCAATAGGCTAGCGGGGATTAGCTCCTACAATGAGCAGTTCTTC	CSANRLAGISSYNEQFF
TRBJ2-7	TRBV10-2	many	TRBD2	TGCGCCAGCAGTCTACTAGCGGGAGGGCAACTAAACTACGAGCAGTACTTC	CASSLLAGGQLNYEQYF
TRBJ2-7	TRBV20-1	-	-	TGCAGTGGTAGAGATATCCAGGGCGGACCAGGGGAGCAGTACTTC	CSGRDIQGGPGEQYF
TRBJ1-3	TRBV3-1	-	-	TGTGCCAGCAGCCACGAGCAGTGGAACACCATATATTTT	CASSHEQWNTIYF
TRBJ1-1	TRBV7-9	many	-	TGTGCCAGCGGTCCGACAGGCGAAAACACTGAAGCTTTCTTT	CASGPTGENTEAFF
TRBJ1-1	TRBV19	-	-	TGTGCCAGTATGGGAGTAGGGAACACTGAAGCTTTCTTT	CASMGVGNTEAFF